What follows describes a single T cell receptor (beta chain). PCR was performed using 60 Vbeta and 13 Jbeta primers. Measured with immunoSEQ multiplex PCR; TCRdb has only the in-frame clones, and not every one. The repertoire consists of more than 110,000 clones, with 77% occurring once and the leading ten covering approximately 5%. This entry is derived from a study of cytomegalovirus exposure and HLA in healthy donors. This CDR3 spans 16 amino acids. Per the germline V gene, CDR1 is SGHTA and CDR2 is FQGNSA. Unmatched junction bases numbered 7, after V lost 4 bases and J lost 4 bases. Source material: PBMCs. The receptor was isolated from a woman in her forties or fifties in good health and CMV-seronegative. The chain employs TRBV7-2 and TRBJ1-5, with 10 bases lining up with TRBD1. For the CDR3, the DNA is TGTGCCAGCAGCTGGGGGGGGACAGGGGTAAATCAGCCCCAGCATTTT. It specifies CASSWGGTGVNQPQHF. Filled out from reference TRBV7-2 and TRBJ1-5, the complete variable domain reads GAGVSQSPSNKVTEKGKDVELRCDPISGHTALYWYRQSLGQGLEFLIYFQGNSAPDKSGLPSDRFSAERTGGSVSTLTIQRTQQEDSAVYLCASSWGGTGVNQPQHFGDGTRLSIL.